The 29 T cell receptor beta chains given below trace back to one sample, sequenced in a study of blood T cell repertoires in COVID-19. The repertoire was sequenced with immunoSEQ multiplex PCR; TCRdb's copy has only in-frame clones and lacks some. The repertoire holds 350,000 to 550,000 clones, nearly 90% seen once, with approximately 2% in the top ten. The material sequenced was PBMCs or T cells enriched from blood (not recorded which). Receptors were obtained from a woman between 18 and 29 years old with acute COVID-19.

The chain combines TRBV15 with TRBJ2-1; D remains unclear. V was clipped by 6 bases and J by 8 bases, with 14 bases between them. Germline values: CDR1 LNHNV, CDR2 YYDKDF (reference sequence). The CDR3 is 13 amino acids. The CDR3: CATSLPGLDEQFF. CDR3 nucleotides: TGTGCCACCAGTCTCCCAGGTTTGGATGAGCAGTTCTTC. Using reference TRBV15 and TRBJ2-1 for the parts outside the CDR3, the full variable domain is DAMVIQNPRYQVTQFGKPVTLSCSQTLNHNVMYWYQQKSSQAPKLLFHYYDKDFNNEADTPDNFQSRRPNTSFCFLDIRSPGLGDTAMYLCATSLPGLDEQFFGPGTRLTVL.

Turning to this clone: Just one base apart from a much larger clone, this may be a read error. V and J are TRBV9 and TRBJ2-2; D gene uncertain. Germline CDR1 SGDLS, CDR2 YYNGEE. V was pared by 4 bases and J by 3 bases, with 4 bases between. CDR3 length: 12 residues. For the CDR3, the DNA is TGTGCCAGCAGCTCCTACACCGGGGAGCTGTTTTTT. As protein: CASSSYTGELFF. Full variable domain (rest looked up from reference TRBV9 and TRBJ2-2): DSGVTQTPKHLITATGQRVTLRCSPRSGDLSVYWYQQSLDQGLQFLIQYYNGEERAKGNILERFSAQQFPDLHSELNLSSLELGDSALYFCASSSYTGELFFGEGSRLTVL.

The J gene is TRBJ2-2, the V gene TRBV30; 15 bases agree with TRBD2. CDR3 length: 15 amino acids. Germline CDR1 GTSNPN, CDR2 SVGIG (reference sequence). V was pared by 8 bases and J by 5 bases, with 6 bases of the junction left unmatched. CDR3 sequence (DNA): TGTGCCATGGGACTAGCGGGAGGTCATACCGGGGAGCTGTTTTTT. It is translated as CAMGLAGGHTGELFF.

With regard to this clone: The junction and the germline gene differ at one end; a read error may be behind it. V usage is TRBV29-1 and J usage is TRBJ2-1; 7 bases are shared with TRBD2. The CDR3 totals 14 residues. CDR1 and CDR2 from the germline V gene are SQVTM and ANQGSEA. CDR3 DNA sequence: TGCAGCGTCGAAGAAGCGGGGCGGTACAATGAGCAGTTCTTC. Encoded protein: CSVEEAGRYNEQFF.

The CDR3, as DNA: TGTGCCAGTAGTCCTCGCCGCGGACAAGGTCTCCACTTT. It codes for CASSPRRGQGLHF. This sequence joins TRBV19 and TRBJ1-6; perhaps TRBD1 as D (5 bases). V gave up 5 bases and J gave up 16 bases, with 18 bases separating them. This CDR3 comprises 13 residues. CDR1 is LNHDA, CDR2 SQIVND, per germline (reference sequence).

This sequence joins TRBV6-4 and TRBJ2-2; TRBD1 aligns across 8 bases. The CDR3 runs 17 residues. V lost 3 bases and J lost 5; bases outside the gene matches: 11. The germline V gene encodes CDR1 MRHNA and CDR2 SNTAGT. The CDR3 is CASSESAGGARTGELFF. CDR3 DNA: TGTGCCAGCAGTGAAAGTGCAGGGGGCGCGAGGACCGGGGAGCTGTTTTTT.

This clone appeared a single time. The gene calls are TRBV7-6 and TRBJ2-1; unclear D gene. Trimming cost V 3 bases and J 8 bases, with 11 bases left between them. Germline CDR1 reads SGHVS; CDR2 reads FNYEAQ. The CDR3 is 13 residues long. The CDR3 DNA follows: TGTGCCAGCAGCTTGACCCTAGTCGATGAGCAGTTCTTC. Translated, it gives CASSLTLVDEQFF.

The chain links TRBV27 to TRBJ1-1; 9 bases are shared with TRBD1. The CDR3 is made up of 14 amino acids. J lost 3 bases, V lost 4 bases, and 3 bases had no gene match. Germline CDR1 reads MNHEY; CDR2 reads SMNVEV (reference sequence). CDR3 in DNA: TGTGCCAGCAGTTCACAGGGGGCCCACACTGAAGCTTTCTTT. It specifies CASSSQGAHTEAFF.

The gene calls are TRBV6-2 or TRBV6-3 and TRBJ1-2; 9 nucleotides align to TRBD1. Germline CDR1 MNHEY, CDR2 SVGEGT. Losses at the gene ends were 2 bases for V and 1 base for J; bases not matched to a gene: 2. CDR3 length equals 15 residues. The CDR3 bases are TGTGCCAGCAGTTACGAGACAGGGGGTAACTATGGCTACACCTTC. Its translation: CASSYETGGNYGYTF.

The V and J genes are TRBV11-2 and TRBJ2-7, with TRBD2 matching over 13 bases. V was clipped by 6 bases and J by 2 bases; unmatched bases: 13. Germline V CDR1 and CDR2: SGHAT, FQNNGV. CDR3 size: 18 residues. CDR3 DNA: TGTGCCAGCAGTCTTTGGACTAGCGGGGGCCAAGCGACCTACGAGCAGTACTTC. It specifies CASSLWTSGGQATYEQYF. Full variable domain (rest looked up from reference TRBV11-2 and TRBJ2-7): EAGVAQSPRYKIIEKRQSVAFWCNPISGHATLYWYQQILGQGPKLLIQFQNNGVVDDSQLPKDRFSAERLKGVDSTLKIQPAKLEDSAVYLCASSLWTSGGQATYEQYFGPGTRLTVT.

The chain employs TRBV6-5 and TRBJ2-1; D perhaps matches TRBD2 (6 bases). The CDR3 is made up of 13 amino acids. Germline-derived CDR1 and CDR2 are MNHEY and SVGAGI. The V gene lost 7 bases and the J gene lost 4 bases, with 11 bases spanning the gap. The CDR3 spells CASKEGEYNEQFF. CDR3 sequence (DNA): TGTGCCAGCAAGGAGGGAGAGTACAATGAGCAGTTCTTC.

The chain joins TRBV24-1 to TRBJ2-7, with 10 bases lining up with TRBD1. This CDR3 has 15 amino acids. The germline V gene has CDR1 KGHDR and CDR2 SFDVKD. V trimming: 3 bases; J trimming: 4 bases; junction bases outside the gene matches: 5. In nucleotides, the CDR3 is TGTGCCACCAGTGATCCCCGACAGGGGGCATACGAGCAGTACTTC. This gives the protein CATSDPRQGAYEQYF.

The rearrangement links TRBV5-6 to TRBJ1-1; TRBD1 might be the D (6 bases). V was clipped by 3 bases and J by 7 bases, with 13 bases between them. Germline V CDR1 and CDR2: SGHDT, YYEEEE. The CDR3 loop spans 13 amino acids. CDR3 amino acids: CASSSGTRYEAFF. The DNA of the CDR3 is TGTGCCAGCAGCTCCGGGACACGGTATGAAGCTTTCTTT.

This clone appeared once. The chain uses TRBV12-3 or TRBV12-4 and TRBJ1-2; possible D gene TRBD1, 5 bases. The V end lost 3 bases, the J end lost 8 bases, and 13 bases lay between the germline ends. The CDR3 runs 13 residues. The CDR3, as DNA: TGTGCCAGCAGTTTCTCAGGGTTGGGGGGCTACACCTTC. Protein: CASSFSGLGGYTF.

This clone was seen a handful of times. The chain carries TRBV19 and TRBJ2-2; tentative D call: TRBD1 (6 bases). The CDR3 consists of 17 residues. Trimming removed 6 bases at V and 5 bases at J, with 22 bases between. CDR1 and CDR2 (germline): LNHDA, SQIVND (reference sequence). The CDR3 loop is CASRRHRWDTYTGELFF. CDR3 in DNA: TGTGCCAGTAGACGACATAGGTGGGACACCTATACCGGGGAGCTGTTTTTT. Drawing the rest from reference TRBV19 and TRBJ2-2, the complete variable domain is DGGITQSPKYLFRKEGQNVTLSCEQNLNHDAMYWYRQDPGQGLRLIYYSQIVNDFQKGDIAEGYSVSREKKESFPLTVTSAQKNPTAFYLCASRRHRWDTYTGELFFGEGSRLTVL.

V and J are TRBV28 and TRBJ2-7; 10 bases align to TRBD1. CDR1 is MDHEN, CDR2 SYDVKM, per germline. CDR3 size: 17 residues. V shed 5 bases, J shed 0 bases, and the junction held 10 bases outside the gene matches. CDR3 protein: CASSPTIRDRGSYEQYF. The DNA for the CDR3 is TGTGCCAGCAGTCCTACAATCCGGGACAGGGGCTCCTACGAGCAGTACTTC. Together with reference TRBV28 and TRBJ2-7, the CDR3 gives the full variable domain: DVKVTQSSRYLVKRTGEKVFLECVQDMDHENMFWYRQDPGLGLRLIYFSYDVKMKEKGDIPEGYSVSREKKERFSLILESASTNQTSMYLCASSPTIRDRGSYEQYFGPGTRLTVT.

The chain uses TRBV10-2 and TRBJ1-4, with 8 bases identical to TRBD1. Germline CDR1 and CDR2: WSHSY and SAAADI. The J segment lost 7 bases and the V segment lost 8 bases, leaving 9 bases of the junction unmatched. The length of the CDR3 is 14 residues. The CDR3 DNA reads TGCGCCAGCCCACAGGACAGGGTCAGTGAAAAACTGTTTTTT. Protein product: CASPQDRVSEKLFF.

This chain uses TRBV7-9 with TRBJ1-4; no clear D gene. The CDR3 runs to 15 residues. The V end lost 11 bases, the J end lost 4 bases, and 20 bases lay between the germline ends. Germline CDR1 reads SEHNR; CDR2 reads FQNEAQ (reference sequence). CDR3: CAGASSGRINEKLFF. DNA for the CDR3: TGTGCCGGCGCGTCCAGTGGGAGGATTAATGAAAAACTGTTTTTT.

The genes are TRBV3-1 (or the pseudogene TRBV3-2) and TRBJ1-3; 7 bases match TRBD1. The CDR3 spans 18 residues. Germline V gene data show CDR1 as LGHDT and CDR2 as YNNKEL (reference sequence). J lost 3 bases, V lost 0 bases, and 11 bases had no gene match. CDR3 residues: CASSQERRQGPVGNTIYF. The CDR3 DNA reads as TGTGCCAGCAGCCAAGAACGTCGACAGGGTCCGGTTGGAAACACCATATATTTT.

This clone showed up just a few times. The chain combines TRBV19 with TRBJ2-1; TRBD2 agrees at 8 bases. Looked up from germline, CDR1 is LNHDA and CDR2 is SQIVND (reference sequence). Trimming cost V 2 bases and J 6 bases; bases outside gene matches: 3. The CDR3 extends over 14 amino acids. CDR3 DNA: TGTGCCAGTAGTATATATGGGACTAGCAATGAGCAGTTCTTC. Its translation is CASSIYGTSNEQFF.

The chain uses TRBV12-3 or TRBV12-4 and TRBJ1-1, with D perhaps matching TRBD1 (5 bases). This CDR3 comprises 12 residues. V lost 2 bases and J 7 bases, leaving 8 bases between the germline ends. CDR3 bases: TGTGCCAGCAGTTTATTGGGGGGTGAAGCTTTCTTT. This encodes CASSLLGGEAFF.

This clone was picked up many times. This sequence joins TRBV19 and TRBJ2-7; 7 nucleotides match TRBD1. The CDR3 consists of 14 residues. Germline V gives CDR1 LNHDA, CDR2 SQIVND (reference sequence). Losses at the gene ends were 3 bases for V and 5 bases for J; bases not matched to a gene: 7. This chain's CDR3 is CASSMYQGVDEQYF. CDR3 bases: TGTGCCAGTAGTATGTACCAGGGGGTGGACGAGCAGTACTTC.

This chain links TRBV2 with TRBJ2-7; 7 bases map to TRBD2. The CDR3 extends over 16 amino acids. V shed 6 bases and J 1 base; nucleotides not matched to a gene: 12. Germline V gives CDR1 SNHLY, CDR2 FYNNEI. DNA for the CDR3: TGTGCCAGCAGGACCAACCTCGGACTAGTTTCCTACGAGCAGTACTTC. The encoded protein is CASRTNLGLVSYEQYF.

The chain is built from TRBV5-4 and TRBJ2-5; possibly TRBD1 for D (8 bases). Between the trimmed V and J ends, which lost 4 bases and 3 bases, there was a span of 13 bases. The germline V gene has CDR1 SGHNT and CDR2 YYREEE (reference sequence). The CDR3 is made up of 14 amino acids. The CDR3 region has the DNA TGTGCCAGCAGCCCTACAGGGGGGGAAGAGACCCAGTACTTC. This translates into CASSPTGGEETQYF.

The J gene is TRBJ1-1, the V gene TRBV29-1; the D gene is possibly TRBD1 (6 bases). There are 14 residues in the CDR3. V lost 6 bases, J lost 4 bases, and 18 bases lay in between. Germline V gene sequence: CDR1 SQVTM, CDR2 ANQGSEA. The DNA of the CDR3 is TGCAGCGTGGGATCCAGGGGCGGGGGCACTGAAGCTTTCTTT. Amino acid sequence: CSVGSRGGGTEAFF.

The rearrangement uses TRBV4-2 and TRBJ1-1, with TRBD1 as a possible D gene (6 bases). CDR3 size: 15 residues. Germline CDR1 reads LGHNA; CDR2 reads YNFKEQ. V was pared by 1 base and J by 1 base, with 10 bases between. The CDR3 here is CASSQGGGGNTEAFF. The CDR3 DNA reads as TGTGCCAGCAGCCAAGGGGGAGGGGGGAACACTGAAGCTTTCTTT.

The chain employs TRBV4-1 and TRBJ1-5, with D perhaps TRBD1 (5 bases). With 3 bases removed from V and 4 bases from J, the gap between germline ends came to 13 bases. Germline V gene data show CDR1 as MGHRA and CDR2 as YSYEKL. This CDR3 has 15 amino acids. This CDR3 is CASSQSGRGNQPQHF. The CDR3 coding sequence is TGCGCCAGCAGCCAGTCTGGACGGGGGAATCAGCCCCAGCATTTT.

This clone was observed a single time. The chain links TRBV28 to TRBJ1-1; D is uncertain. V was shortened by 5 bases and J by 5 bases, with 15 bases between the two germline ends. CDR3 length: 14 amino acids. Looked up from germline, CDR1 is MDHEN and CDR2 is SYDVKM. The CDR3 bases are TGTGCCAGCAGTCCCCCCACTTCCCGGACTGAAGCTTTCTTT. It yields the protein CASSPPTSRTEAFF.

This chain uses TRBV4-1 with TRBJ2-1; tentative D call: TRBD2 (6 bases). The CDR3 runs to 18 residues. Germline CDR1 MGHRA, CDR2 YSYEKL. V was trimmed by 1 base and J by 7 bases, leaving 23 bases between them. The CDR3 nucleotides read TGCGCCAGCAGCCAAGGCGGGATCGCGGGGTATGGGGTAAATGAGCAGTTCTTC. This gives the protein CASSQGGIAGYGVNEQFF.